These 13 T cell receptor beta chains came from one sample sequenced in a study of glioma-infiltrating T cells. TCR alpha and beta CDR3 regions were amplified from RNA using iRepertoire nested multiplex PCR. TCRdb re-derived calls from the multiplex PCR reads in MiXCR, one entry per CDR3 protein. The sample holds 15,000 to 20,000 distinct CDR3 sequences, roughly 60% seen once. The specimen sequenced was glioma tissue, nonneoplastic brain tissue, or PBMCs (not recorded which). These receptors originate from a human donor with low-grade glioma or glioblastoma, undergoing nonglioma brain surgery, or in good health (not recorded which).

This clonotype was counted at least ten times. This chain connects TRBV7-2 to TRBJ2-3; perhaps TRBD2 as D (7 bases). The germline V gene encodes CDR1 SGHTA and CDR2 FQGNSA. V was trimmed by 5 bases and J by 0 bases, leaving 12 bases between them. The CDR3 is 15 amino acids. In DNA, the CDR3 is TGTGCCAGCAGCCCCGGGGGGCGAAGCACAGATACGCAGTATTTT. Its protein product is CASSPGGRSTDTQYF. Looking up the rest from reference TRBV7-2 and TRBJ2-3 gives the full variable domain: GAGVSQSPSNKVTEKGKDVELRCDPISGHTALYWYRQSLGQGLEFLIYFQGNSAPDKSGLPSDRFSAERTGGSVSTLTIQRTQQEDSAVYLCASSPGGRSTDTQYFGPGTRLTVL.

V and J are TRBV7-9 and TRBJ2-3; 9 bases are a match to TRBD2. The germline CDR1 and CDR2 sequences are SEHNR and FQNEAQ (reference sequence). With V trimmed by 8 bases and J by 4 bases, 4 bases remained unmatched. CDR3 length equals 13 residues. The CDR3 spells CASHSGSADTQYF. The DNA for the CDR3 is TGTGCCAGCCATAGCGGGAGCGCAGATACGCAGTATTTT.

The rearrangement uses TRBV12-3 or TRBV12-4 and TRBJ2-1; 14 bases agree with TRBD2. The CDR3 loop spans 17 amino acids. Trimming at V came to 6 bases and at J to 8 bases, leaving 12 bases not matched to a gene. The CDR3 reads CASSPRSGTSGSHEQFF. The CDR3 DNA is TGTGCCAGCAGCCCGCGCTCAGGGACTAGCGGGAGTCATGAGCAGTTCTTC.

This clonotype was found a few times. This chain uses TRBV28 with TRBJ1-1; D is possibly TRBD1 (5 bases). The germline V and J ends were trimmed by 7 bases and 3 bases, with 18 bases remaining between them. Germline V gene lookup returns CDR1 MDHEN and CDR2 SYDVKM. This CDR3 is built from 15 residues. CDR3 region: CASTTQGGGDTEAFF. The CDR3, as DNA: TGTGCCAGCACCACCCAGGGAGGAGGGGACACTGAAGCTTTCTTT.

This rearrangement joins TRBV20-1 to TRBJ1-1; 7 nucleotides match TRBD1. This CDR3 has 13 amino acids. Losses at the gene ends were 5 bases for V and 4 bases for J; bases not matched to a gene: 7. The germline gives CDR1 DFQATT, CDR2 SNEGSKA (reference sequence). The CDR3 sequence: CSAERGGGTEAFF. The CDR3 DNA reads TGCAGTGCTGAGAGAGGGGGCGGCACTGAAGCTTTCTTT.

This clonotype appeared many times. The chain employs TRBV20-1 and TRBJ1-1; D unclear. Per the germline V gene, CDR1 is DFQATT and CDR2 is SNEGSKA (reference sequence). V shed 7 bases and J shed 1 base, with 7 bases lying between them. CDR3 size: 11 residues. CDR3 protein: CSGHRNTEAFF. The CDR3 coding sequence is TGCAGTGGACACAGGAACACTGAAGCTTTCTTT.

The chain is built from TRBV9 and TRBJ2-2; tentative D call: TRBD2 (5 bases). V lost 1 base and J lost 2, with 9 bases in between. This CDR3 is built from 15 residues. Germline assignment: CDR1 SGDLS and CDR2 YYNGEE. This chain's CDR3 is CASSVTSHNTGELFF. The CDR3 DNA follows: TGTGCCAGCAGCGTAACTAGTCACAACACCGGGGAGCTGTTTTTT.

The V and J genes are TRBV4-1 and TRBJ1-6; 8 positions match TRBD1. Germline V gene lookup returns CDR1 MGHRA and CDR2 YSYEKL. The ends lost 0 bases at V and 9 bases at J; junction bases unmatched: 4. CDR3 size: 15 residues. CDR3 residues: CASSQEGTGGSPLHF. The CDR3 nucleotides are TGCGCCAGCAGCCAAGAGGGGACAGGAGGTTCACCCCTCCACTTT.

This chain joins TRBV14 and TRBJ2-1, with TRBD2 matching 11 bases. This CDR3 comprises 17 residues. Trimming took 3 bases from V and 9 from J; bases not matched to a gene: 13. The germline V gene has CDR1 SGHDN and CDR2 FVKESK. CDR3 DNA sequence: TGTGCCAGCAGCCACCAATTTCTAGCGGGAGGCGTCGGTGAGCAGTTCTTC. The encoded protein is CASSHQFLAGGVGEQFF.

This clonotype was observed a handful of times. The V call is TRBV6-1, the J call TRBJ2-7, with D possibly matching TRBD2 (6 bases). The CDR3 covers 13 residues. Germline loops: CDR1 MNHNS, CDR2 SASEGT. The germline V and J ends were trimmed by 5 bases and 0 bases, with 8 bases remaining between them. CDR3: CASSSSDSYEQYF. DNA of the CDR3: TGTGCCAGCAGTTCTAGCGACTCCTACGAGCAGTACTTC.

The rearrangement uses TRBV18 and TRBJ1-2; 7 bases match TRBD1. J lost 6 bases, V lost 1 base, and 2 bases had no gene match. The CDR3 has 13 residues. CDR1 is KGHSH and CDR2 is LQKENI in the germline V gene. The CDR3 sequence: CASSPQGADGYTF. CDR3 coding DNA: TGTGCCAGCTCACCACAGGGGGCGGATGGCTACACCTTC.

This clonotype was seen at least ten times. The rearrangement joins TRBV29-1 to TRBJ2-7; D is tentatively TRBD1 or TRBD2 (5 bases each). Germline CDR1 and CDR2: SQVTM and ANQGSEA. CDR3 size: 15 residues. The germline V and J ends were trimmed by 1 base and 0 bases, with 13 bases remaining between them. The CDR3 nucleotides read TGCAGCGTTGAAGTATTAGGGACGAACTCCTACGAGCAGTACTTC. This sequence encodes CSVEVLGTNSYEQYF.

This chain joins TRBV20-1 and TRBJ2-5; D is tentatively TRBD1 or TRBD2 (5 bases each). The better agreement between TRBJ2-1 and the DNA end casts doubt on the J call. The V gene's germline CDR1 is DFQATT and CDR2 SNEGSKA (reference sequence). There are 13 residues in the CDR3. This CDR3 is CSAPGTPLGEQFF. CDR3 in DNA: TGCAGTGCTCCCGGGACGCCTCTCGGTGAGCAGTTCTTC.